Included here is one T cell receptor (beta chain) sequence, with context. The antigen is undetermined. This entry belongs to a study of Ad26.COV2.S vaccination and SARS-CoV-2 variants. The assay was immunoSEQ multiplex PCR, and TCRdb's table has in-frame clones only and misses some. The profile covers about 420,000 clones, with roughly 90% appearing a single time and about 3.6% taken by the ten largest. Documented treatment: around 19 received Ad26.COV2.S at low or high dose, single or two shots; several received placebo; per-sample allocation not given. Samples came from day 63 after the first vaccine or placebo injection. This CDR3 is 16 amino acids long. Germline loops: CDR1 SEHNR, CDR2 FQNEAQ (reference sequence). Trimming cost V 5 bases and J 3 bases; bases outside gene matches: 8. Study-level results: People given the vaccine had a wider spike-specific TCR breadth than placebo recipients did.

This TCR was sampled from a person aged 18-65 years who received the Ad26.COV2.S COVID-19 vaccine or a placebo. Here the sequenced sample was peripheral blood, taken in a trial of Ad26.COV2.S vaccine versus placebo. The chain is built from TRBV7-9 and TRBJ2-4; the match to TRBD1 covers 9 bases. Here the CDR3 reads CASSTAGTGSKNIQYF. CDR3 coding DNA: TGTGCCAGCAGCACGGCCGGGACAGGGAGCAAAAACATTCAGTACTTC.